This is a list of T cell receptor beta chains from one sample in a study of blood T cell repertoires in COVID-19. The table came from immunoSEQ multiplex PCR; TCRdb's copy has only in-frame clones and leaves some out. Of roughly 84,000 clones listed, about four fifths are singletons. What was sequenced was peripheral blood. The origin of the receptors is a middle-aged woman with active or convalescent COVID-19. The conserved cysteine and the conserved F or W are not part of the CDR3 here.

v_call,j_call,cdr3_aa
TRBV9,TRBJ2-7,ASSVGQSYEQY
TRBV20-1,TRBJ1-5,SASYRTGNQPQH
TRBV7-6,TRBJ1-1,ASSFRGGRTEAF
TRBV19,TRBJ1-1,ASSPRTGGSGEAF
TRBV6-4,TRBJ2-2,ASSDSNRGYTGELF
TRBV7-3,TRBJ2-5,ASSLVAGGPETQY
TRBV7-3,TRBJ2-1,ASSLTAGGIPDEQF
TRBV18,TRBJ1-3,ASSPSWDLGGNTIY
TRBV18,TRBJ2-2,ASSPKPGLF
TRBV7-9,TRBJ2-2,ASSLESVTGELF